Following are 14 T cell receptor beta chains from one sample sequenced in a study of memory CD4+ T cells and cytomegalovirus serostatus. Profiled with immunoSEQ multiplex PCR; TCRdb holds only in-frame clones, not every one. The sample consists of around 40,000 clones, 60% to 85% of them appearing once. The sort gate was single viable CD3+CD4+CD8-CD45RO+ cells for memory CD4+ T cells. Sequences were obtained from memory CD4+ T cells from blood. Receptor source: an adult in good health and CMV-seronegative.

This clone showed up just once. V gene TRBV7-6 combines with J gene TRBJ2-7; D perhaps matches TRBD1 (6 bases). The CDR3 spans 14 residues. The germline V and J ends were trimmed by 1 base and 3 bases, with 10 bases remaining between them. Germline values: CDR1 SGHVS, CDR2 FNYEAQ. CDR3 in DNA: TGTGCCAGCAGCTTAGGGGACACCGACTACGAGCAGTACTTC. This codes for CASSLGDTDYEQYF. Full variable domain (missing parts from reference TRBV7-6 and TRBJ2-7): GAGVSQSPRYKVTKRGQDVALRCDPISGHVSLYWYRQALGQGPEFLTYFNYEAQQDKSGLPNDRFSAERPEGSISTLTIQRTEQRDSAMYRCASSLGDTDYEQYFGPGTRLTVT.

The rearrangement links TRBV19 to TRBJ2-3; 9 nucleotides agree with TRBD1. CDR1 is LNHDA, CDR2 SQIVND, per germline (reference sequence). The CDR3 has 16 residues. The ends lost 4 bases at V and 2 bases at J; junction bases unmatched: 7. CDR3: CASSTTGDRVTDTQYF. CDR3 nucleotide sequence: TGTGCCAGTAGTACAACCGGGGACAGGGTCACAGATACGCAGTATTTT.

The chain employs TRBV7-2 and TRBJ1-2, with D perhaps matching TRBD1 (5 bases). Germline CDR1 is SGHTA and CDR2 is FQGNSA. The CDR3 is made up of 12 amino acids. The V and J ends lost 0 bases and 7 bases respectively, with 6 bases between them. The CDR3 spells CASSLAQGGYTF. For the CDR3, the DNA is TGTGCCAGCAGCTTAGCTCAGGGTGGCTACACCTTC.

This clone came up once. The CDR3 spells CASSPGTGAGNTIYF. The CDR3 DNA reads as TGTGCCAGCAGCCCGGGGACAGGGGCTGGAAACACCATATATTTT. The V call is TRBV7-8, the J call TRBJ1-3, with 10 bases lining up with TRBD1. V shed 5 bases, J shed 2 bases, and the junction held 3 bases outside the gene matches. The CDR3 totals 15 residues. From germline, CDR1 is SGHVS and CDR2 FQNEAQ.

This chain connects TRBV5-1 to TRBJ2-3; TRBD2 matches at 14 bases. Germline V CDR1 and CDR2: SGHRS, YFSETQ. After removal of 4 bases from V and 0 bases from J, the junction contained 10 bases not matched to a gene. The CDR3 consists of 19 residues. CDR3 nucleotides: TGCGCCAGCAGCAGTGACGGGACTAGCGGGGGCCTTAGCACAGATACGCAGTATTTT. This translates into CASSSDGTSGGLSTDTQYF.

The genes are TRBV11-2 and TRBJ1-1; tentative D call: TRBD1 (5 bases). V was cut by 6 bases and J by 10 bases, with 12 bases left in between. From germline, CDR1 is SGHAT and CDR2 FQNNGV. The CDR3 spans 11 residues. Here the CDR3 DNA reads TGTGCCAGCAGGAGGGGACTTGGAGCTTTCTTT. This sequence encodes CASRRGLGAFF.

The V gene is TRBV5-6, the J gene TRBJ2-2; D possibly uses TRBD1 or TRBD2 (5 bases each). The CDR3 sequence is 16 residues long. CDR1 and CDR2 (germline): SGHDT, YYEEEE. With 3 bases removed from V and 4 bases from J, the gap between germline ends came to 16 bases. The CDR3 DNA reads as TGTGCCAGCAGCTCCCGGGGCCTCGTTGGCACCGGGGAGCTGTTTTTT. It yields the protein CASSSRGLVGTGELFF.

The chain couples TRBV19 to TRBJ2-2, with 7 bases fitting TRBD1. Germline V CDR1 and CDR2: LNHDA, SQIVND (reference sequence). The CDR3 is 14 amino acids. The J segment lost 4 bases and the V segment lost 7 bases, leaving 6 bases of the junction unmatched. This CDR3 is CASNPQGSTGELFF. The CDR3 DNA sequence: TGTGCCAGTAACCCACAGGGGTCCACCGGGGAGCTGTTTTTT.

The chain combines TRBV11-2 with TRBJ1-5, with 9 bases lining up with TRBD1. V dropped 5 bases and J dropped 5; count of bases not matched to a gene: 10. Germline V gene sequence: CDR1 SGHAT, CDR2 FQNNGV. CDR3 length: 16 amino acids. The CDR3 region has the DNA TGTGCCAGCAGCCCGGGGACAGGGAAACGGGATCAGCCCCAGCATTTT. Translating it yields CASSPGTGKRDQPQHF.

The chain couples TRBV11-2 to TRBJ2-7, with a possible D match to TRBD2 (5 bases). V dropped 0 bases and J dropped 3 bases, with 15 bases sitting between them. The CDR3 contains 16 residues. CDR1 and CDR2 (germline): SGHAT, FQNNGV. The CDR3 DNA reads as TGTGCCAGCAGCTTAGATCTTGCGGCTAGCCGCTACGAGCAGTACTTC. Amino acid sequence: CASSLDLAASRYEQYF.

Only a few counts were recorded for this clone. The chain links TRBV6-1 to TRBJ2-3, with no clear D. This CDR3 has 12 amino acids. The V end was cut by 3 bases, the J end by 2 bases, with 3 bases between. Germline V gene data show CDR1 as MNHNS and CDR2 as SASEGT. The CDR3 DNA is TGTGCCAGCAGTGACCTCACAGATACGCAGTATTTT. Translation: CASSDLTDTQYF.

This chain links TRBV19 with TRBJ1-5; D may be TRBD1 (5 bases). CDR3 length: 15 residues. With 5 bases removed from V and 5 bases from J, the gap between germline ends came to 16 bases. Germline V gives CDR1 LNHDA, CDR2 SQIVND (reference sequence). CDR3 loop: CASSSAPGGDQPQHF. The DNA for the CDR3 is TGTGCCAGTAGTTCTGCACCTGGGGGGGATCAGCCCCAGCATTTT.

This chain joins TRBV7-7 and TRBJ2-5; D assignment may be TRBD1 or TRBD2 (5 bases each). Germline V gene sequence: CDR1 SSHAT, CDR2 FNYEAQ (reference sequence). This CDR3 has 13 residues. Trimming shortened V by 4 bases and J by 7 bases, and 13 bases separated the two germline ends. CDR3 sequence (DNA): TGTGCCAGCAGCTCAAGAGGGGTGGGGACCCAGTACTTC. It is translated as CASSSRGVGTQYF.

The CDR3 loop reads CAINQAGGQETQYF. CDR3 in DNA: TGTGCCATCAATCAAGCGGGGGGACAAGAGACCCAGTACTTC. The chain is built from TRBV10-3 and TRBJ2-5; 9 nucleotides match TRBD2. This CDR3 spans 14 amino acids. The germline V gene has CDR1 ENHRY and CDR2 SYGVKD. The trim removed 7 bases at V and 2 bases at J, leaving 5 bases unmatched.